The entry below describes one TCR beta chain. This sample is part of a study of CD8+CD57+ T cells in acquired aplastic anemia. Study summary: Across the sorted CD4+ and CD8+ cells, DNA amounts averaged 3.2 ug.

Patients who underwent sequencing had shown CD8+CD57+ cell expansion by flow cytometry. Blood samples were obtained from patients who had received no prior therapy. Genomic DNA, the template, was used for profiling of the TCR beta VDJ and CDR3. One entry per CDR3 protein results from TCRdb running MiXCR on the reads. The data hold roughly 180,000 distinct CDR3 sequences, with roughly 63% observed a single time. Germline V gene lookup returns CDR1 SNHLY and CDR2 FYNNEI. This CDR3 has 13 amino acids. V was cut by 5 bases and J by 4 bases, with 12 bases left in between. This sequence was found in a human donor with aplastic anemia. The V gene is TRBV2, the J gene TRBJ2-7; D gene ambiguous. Sequencing used sorted CD4+, CD8+, or CD8+CD57+ T cells (not recorded which) from PBMCs. The CDR3 sequence: CASSLEIVYEQYF. DNA for the CDR3: TGTGCCAGCAGTCTCGAGATAGTATACGAGCAGTACTTC.